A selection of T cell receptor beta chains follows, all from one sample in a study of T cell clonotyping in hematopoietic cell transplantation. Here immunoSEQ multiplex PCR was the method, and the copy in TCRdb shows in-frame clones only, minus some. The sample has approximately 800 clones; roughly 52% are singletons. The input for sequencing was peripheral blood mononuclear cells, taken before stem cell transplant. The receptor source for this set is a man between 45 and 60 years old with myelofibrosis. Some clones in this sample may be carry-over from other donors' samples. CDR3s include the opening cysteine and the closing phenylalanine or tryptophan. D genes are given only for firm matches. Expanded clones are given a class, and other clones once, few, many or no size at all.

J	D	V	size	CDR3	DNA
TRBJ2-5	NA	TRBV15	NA	CATSAGQGQETQYF	TGTGCCACCAGTGCAGGGCAGGGACAAGAGACCCAGTACTTC
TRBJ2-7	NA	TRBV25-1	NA	CASSPFETGSYEQYF	TGTGCCAGCAGTCCGTTTGAGACGGGATCCTACGAGCAGTACTTC
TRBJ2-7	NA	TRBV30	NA	CAWSAGTSYEQYF	TGTGCCTGGAGTGCAGGGACATCCTACGAGCAGTACTTC
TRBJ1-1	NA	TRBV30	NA	CAWSWGTEAFF	TGTGCCTGGAGTTGGGGCACTGAAGCTTTCTTT
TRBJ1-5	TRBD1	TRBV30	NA	CAWSVGTGGSNQPQHF	TGTGCCTGGAGTGTGGGGACAGGGGGAAGCAATCAGCCCCAGCATTTT
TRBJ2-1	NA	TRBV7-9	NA	CASSLTENEQFF	TGTGCCAGCAGCTTAACGGAGAATGAGCAGTTCTTC
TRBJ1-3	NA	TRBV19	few	CASSTGFTGNTIYF	TGTGCCAGTAGTACAGGGTTTACTGGAAACACCATATATTTT
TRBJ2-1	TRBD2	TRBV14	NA	CASSQVGLRGEQFF	TGTGCCAGCAGCCAAGTGGGACTACGGGGTGAGCAGTTCTTC
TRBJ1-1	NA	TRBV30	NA	CAWGDNFMNTEAFF	TGTGCCTGGGGGGACAACTTCATGAACACTGAAGCTTTCTTT
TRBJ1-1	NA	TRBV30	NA	CAWSAGTGTEAFF	TGTGCCTGGAGTGCTGGGACGGGCACTGAAGCTTTCTTT
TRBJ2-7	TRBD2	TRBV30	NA	CAWSGPLLAGPYEQYF	TGTGCCTGGAGTGGACCATTACTAGCGGGGCCCTACGAGCAGTACTTC
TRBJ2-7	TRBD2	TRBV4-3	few	CASSQGVSSGRPYF	TGCGCCAGCAGCCAAGGGGTTTCTAGCGGGAGGCCGTACTTC
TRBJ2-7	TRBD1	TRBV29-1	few	CSAGQGDEQYF	TGCAGCGCCGGACAGGGAGACGAGCAGTACTTC
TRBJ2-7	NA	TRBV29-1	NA	CSVGQTSYEQYF	TGCAGCGTTGGCCAAACCTCGTACGAGCAGTACTTC